This T cell receptor beta chain was profiled in a study of tumor-infiltrating lymphocytes in oesophageal squamous cell carcinoma. This CDR3 spans 14 amino acids. Per the germline V gene, CDR1 is KGHDR and CDR2 is SFDVKD. MiXCR, applied by TCRdb to the PCR reads, yields one record per CDR3 protein. The table has about 23,000 distinct CDR3 sequences, 38% seen once; the top ten hold under 30%. This receptor was identified in a male donor with esophageal squamous cell carcinoma. V gene TRBV24-1 combines with J gene TRBJ2-6, with 7 bases that match TRBD1. The J call may be wrong; the DNA end is better matched by TRBJ2-7. Input material: esophageal tumor tissue. CDR3: CATSDPRQGRRQYF. The CDR3 region has the DNA TGTGCCACCAGTGATCCTCGACAGGGAAGGAGGCAGTACTTC.